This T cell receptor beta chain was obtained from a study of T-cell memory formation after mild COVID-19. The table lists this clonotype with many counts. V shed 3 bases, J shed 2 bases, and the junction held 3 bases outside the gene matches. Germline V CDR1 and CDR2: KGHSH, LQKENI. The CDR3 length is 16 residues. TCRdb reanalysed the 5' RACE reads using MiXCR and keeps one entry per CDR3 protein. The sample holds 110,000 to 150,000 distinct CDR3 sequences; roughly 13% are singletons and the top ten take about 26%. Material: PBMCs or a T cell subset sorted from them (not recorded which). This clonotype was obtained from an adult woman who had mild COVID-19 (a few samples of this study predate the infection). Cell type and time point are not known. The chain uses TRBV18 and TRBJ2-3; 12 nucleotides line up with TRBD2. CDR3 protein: CASSPTSGSITDTQYF. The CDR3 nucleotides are TGTGCCAGCTCACCGACTAGCGGGAGTATCACAGATACGCAGTATTTT.